Detailed here is one T cell receptor (beta chain). V shed 3 bases, J shed 7 bases, and the junction held 6 bases outside the gene matches. This CDR3 is built from 14 residues. Germline V gives CDR1 SGHNT, CDR2 YYREEE (reference sequence). This sample was included in a study of blood T cell repertoires in COVID-19. Study information: The origin of the acute and convalescent COVID-19 samples was the United States, Italy and Spain. Sample material is recorded as cDNA or gDNA derived from T cells, B-cell-depleted T cells, or PBMCs.

Clones were sequenced by immunoSEQ multiplex PCR, and TCRdb holds only the in-frame ones, with some missing. The sample yields 150,000 to 200,000 clones, about 88% seen once. The TCR sequence derives from a woman older than 75 with acute or convalescent COVID-19. The chain employs TRBV5-4 and TRBJ2-4, with TRBD1 identical over 8 bases. The material sequenced was peripheral blood. CDR3: CASSSRTGNNIQYF. CDR3 nucleotide sequence: TGTGCCAGCAGCTCTAGGACAGGGAACAACATTCAGTACTTC.